The clone carrying this T cell receptor (beta chain) was seen a handful of times. The data stem from a study of blood T cell repertoires in COVID-19. About the study: Researchers got acute and convalescent COVID-19 samples from the United States, Italy and Spain. The analysed material was cDNA or gDNA that came from T cells, B-cell-depleted T cells, or PBMCs.

Authors' analysis steps: From reference gene primer amplification, estimates of nucleated cell counts were derived. Assay used: immunoSEQ multiplex PCR; TCRdb lists only in-frame clones, some missing. That table furnishes V, J and clone size, whereas the DNA furnished D and trimming. The sample consists of about 260,000 clones, about 86% of them appearing once. The CDR3 totals 13 residues. V lost 5 bases and J lost 4, with 9 bases in between. Per germline, CDR1 SEHNR and CDR2 FQNEAQ (reference sequence). The V and J genes are TRBV7-9 and TRBJ1-3; D perhaps matches TRBD1 (5 bases). Sequencing was carried out using PBMCs or T cells enriched from blood (not recorded which). The clonotype comes from a man between 25 and 39 years old with acute COVID-19. The CDR3 sequence: CASSRGEGNTIYF. Written as DNA, the CDR3 is TGTGCCAGCAGCCGGGGGGAAGGAAACACCATATATTTT.